These 31 T cell receptor beta chains were all obtained from the same sample, sequenced in a study of T cell responses to AZD1222 COVID-19 vaccine. Assay: immunoSEQ multiplex PCR; the TCRdb copy retains only in-frame clones and omits some. The table shows some 130,000 clones, with over 80% occurring only once. Here the sequenced sample was peripheral blood, taken 28 days after the second AZD1222 dose. These receptor sequences come from an adult who received the AZD1222 COVID-19 vaccine.

This clone was counted a single time. The chain has TRBV19 and TRBJ1-1; D might be TRBD1 (5 bases). The CDR3 contains 16 residues. CDR1 LNHDA and CDR2 SQIVND come from the germline V gene (reference sequence). Trimming shortened V by 7 bases and J by 3 bases, and 21 bases separated the two germline ends. The CDR3 loop reads CASTSPSWGDDTEAFF. The CDR3 DNA reads TGTGCCAGTACCTCACCTTCTTGGGGGGATGACACTGAAGCTTTCTTT.

The chain uses TRBV24-1 and TRBJ2-2; a possible D gene is TRBD1 (6 bases). V was clipped by 4 bases and J by 5 bases, with 19 bases between them. The CDR3 totals 17 residues. Germline V gene lookup returns CDR1 KGHDR and CDR2 SFDVKD. CDR3 in amino acids: CATSDRGTRPGTGELFF. The CDR3 nucleotides read TGTGCCACCAGTGACCGAGGGACACGGCCTGGAACCGGGGAGCTGTTTTTT.

The V call is TRBV30, the J call TRBJ1-5; D remains unclear. From germline, CDR1 is GTSNPN and CDR2 SVGIG (reference sequence). CDR3 length equals 15 residues. Between the trimmed V and J ends, which lost 2 bases and 2 bases, there was a span of 13 bases. CDR3 residues: CAWSPSRYGNQPQHF. The CDR3 DNA reads as TGTGCCTGGAGTCCGTCCCGATATGGCAATCAGCCCCAGCATTTT.

The V call is TRBV7-2, the J call TRBJ1-5, with D unclear. Germline loops: CDR1 SGHTA, CDR2 FQGNSA. V was shortened by 5 bases and J by 4 bases, with 9 bases between the two germline ends. This CDR3 has 13 residues. The CDR3 sequence is CASSPWSNQPQHF. CDR3 nucleotides: TGTGCCAGCAGCCCCTGGTCAAATCAGCCCCAGCATTTT. Drawing the rest from reference TRBV7-2 and TRBJ1-5, the complete variable domain is GAGVSQSPSNKVTEKGKDVELRCDPISGHTALYWYRQSLGQGLEFLIYFQGNSAPDKSGLPSDRFSAERTGGSVSTLTIQRTQQEDSAVYLCASSPWSNQPQHFGDGTRLSIL.

In DNA form, the CDR3 reads TGTGCCAGCAGTGAATCTTGGGGATTCTACGAGCAGTACTTC. It yields the protein CASSESWGFYEQYF. The chain links TRBV6-1 to TRBJ2-7; D is undetermined. The CDR3 length is 14 residues. Germline V gene sequence: CDR1 MNHNS, CDR2 SASEGT. V dropped 2 bases and J dropped 3 bases, with 11 bases sitting between them.

Only one count was recorded for this clone. V and J are TRBV30 and TRBJ1-1; D ambiguous. This CDR3 spans 14 amino acids. The V end was cut by 0 bases, the J end by 4 bases, with 12 bases between. Germline V gives CDR1 GTSNPN, CDR2 SVGIG (reference sequence). The CDR3 spells CAWSVTAAVTEAFF. For the CDR3, the DNA is TGTGCCTGGAGTGTTACGGCAGCAGTCACTGAAGCTTTCTTT.

The J gene is TRBJ2-1, the V gene TRBV14, with TRBD1 matching over 8 bases. The CDR3 covers 15 residues. Germline lookup yields CDR1 SGHDN and CDR2 FVKESK. V lost 1 base to trimming and J lost 3 bases; unmatched junction nucleotides: 2. CDR3 nucleotides: TGTGCCAGCAGCCAAGCACAGGGGGTCTACAATGAGCAGTTCTTC. Residues: CASSQAQGVYNEQFF.

This chain links TRBV19 with TRBJ2-3; 12 bases are shared with TRBD2. Germline CDR1 is LNHDA and CDR2 is SQIVND (reference sequence). V trimming: 3 bases; J trimming: 2 bases; junction bases outside the gene matches: 3. The CDR3 is 16 amino acids. The CDR3 DNA is TGTGCCAGTAGTATCTGGACTAGCGGGGACACAGATACGCAGTATTTT. Its translation is CASSIWTSGDTDTQYF.

The chain employs TRBV10-3 and TRBJ1-6; possibly TRBD1 for D (6 bases). Looked up from germline, CDR1 is ENHRY and CDR2 is SYGVKD. The V gene lost 0 bases and the J gene lost 11 bases, with 14 bases spanning the gap. The CDR3 consists of 15 residues. The chain's CDR3 is CAISESVGGRTPLHF. The CDR3 nucleotides read TGTGCCATCAGTGAGTCGGTGGGGGGCAGGACACCCCTCCACTTT.

Only a few counts were recorded for this clone. J is TRBJ1-1 and V is TRBV7-9; 9 bases fit TRBD1. CDR1 is SEHNR, CDR2 FQNEAQ, per germline (reference sequence). CDR3 length equals 15 residues. Trimming at V came to 5 bases and at J to 0 bases, leaving 4 bases not matched to a gene. The CDR3 sequence: CASSGQGPLNTEAFF. CDR3 in DNA: TGTGCCAGCAGCGGACAGGGGCCGCTGAACACTGAAGCTTTCTTT.

Concerning this clone: The sample carries other DNA sequences with the same CDR3. The rearrangement uses TRBV6-5 and TRBJ1-3; D gene unclear. This CDR3 has 15 residues. V dropped 2 bases and J dropped 0 bases, with 8 bases sitting between them. Germline CDR1 MNHEY, CDR2 SVGAGI. CDR3 protein: CASSYQATSGNTIYF. CDR3 nucleotides: TGTGCCAGCAGTTACCAGGCAACCTCTGGAAACACCATATATTTT.

The gene calls are TRBV18 and TRBJ1-1; D possibly corresponds to TRBD1 (6 bases). Germline values: CDR1 KGHSH, CDR2 LQKENI. This CDR3 has 14 residues. The V and J ends lost 4 bases and 7 bases respectively, with 16 bases between them. CDR3 nucleotides: TGTGCCAGCTCACGTCGACAGGAACAGGTTGAAGCTTTCTTT. Amino acid sequence: CASSRRQEQVEAFF.

As for this clone: This specimen includes other DNA sequences encoding the same CDR3. The rearrangement uses TRBV9 and TRBJ2-7; no reliable D call. There are 11 residues in the CDR3. Trimming stripped 4 bases from V and 3 bases from J, with 5 bases between. From germline, CDR1 is SGDLS and CDR2 YYNGEE. This CDR3 reads CASSSDYEQYF. For the CDR3, the DNA is TGTGCCAGCAGCTCCGACTACGAGCAGTACTTC.

V is TRBV18 and J is TRBJ1-3; D gene unclear. This CDR3 region has 15 residues. Trimming cost V 4 bases and J 4 bases, with 14 bases left between them. Per the germline V gene, CDR1 is KGHSH and CDR2 is LQKENI. The CDR3 region is CASSLTGFDGNTIYF. The CDR3 bases are TGTGCCAGCTCACTCACGGGGTTCGACGGAAACACCATATATTTT.

The CDR3 sequence: CASSSQVYTEAFF. The CDR3 bases are TGTGCCAGCAGCTCACAAGTATACACTGAAGCTTTCTTT. J is TRBJ1-1 and V is TRBV11-3; D gene uncertain. The CDR3 covers 13 residues. Trimming cost V 4 bases and J 3 bases, with 9 bases left between them. Per germline, CDR1 SGHNT and CDR2 YENEEA.

This chain uses TRBV5-6 with TRBJ2-5; 9 bases are shared with TRBD2. The CDR3 length is 15 residues. V was pared by 3 bases and J by 5 bases, with 8 bases of the junction left unmatched. Germline V gene sequence: CDR1 SGHDT, CDR2 YYEEEE. CDR3 sequence: CASSSLAGETETQYF. For the CDR3, the DNA is TGTGCCAGCAGCTCCTTAGCGGGGGAAACGGAGACCCAGTACTTC.

This rearrangement joins TRBV19 to TRBJ2-3; tentative D call: TRBD2 (6 bases). The V and J ends lost 11 bases and 5 bases respectively, with 20 bases between them. Germline CDR1 and CDR2: LNHDA and SQIVND (reference sequence). The CDR3 runs to 14 residues. CDR3 residues: CAVADLGGRDTQYF. The CDR3 nucleotides are TGTGCCGTAGCGGATCTGGGGGGAAGAGATACGCAGTATTTT. The variable domain in full, completed from reference TRBV19 and TRBJ2-3, reads DGGITQSPKYLFRKEGQNVTLSCEQNLNHDAMYWYRQDPGQGLRLIYYSQIVNDFQKGDIAEGYSVSREKKESFPLTVTSAQKNPTAFYLCAVADLGGRDTQYFGPGTRLTVL.

The V and J genes are TRBV7-9 and TRBJ1-3; 9 bases map to TRBD1. From germline, CDR1 is SEHNR and CDR2 FQNEAQ (reference sequence). This CDR3 is 14 amino acids long. The ends lost 5 bases at V and 4 bases at J; junction bases unmatched: 3. DNA of the CDR3: TGTGCCAGCAGCCAACAGGGGGCCGGAAACACCATATATTTT. It specifies CASSQQGAGNTIYF.

This sequence joins TRBV11-3 and TRBJ2-1; D ambiguous. V lost 3 bases and J 7 bases, leaving 10 bases between the germline ends. The CDR3 is made up of 13 amino acids. Germline CDR1 SGHNT, CDR2 YENEEA. CDR3 bases: TGTGCCAGCAGCTTGTTGACTTCAAATGAGCAGTTCTTC. Its protein is CASSLLTSNEQFF.

J is TRBJ2-5 and V is TRBV30, with 8 bases aligning to TRBD2. CDR3 length equals 15 residues. The germline gives CDR1 GTSNPN, CDR2 SVGIG (reference sequence). V shed 4 bases and J 3 bases; nucleotides not matched to a gene: 10. For the CDR3, the DNA is TGTGCCTGGACTCTCGGACTAGCCCTTAAAGAGACCCAGTACTTC. This sequence encodes CAWTLGLALKETQYF.

The chain's CDR3 is CASLGPQNTEAFF. CDR3 DNA sequence: TGTGCCAGCTTGGGGCCCCAGAACACTGAAGCTTTCTTT. The chain has TRBV12-3 or TRBV12-4 and TRBJ1-1; D is possibly TRBD1 (5 bases). The germline V and J ends were trimmed by 8 bases and 1 base, with 11 bases remaining between them. The CDR3 spans 13 residues.

Concerning this clone: The conserved closing phenylalanine or tryptophan is absent in this CDR3, likely reflecting a read error. The DNA is omitted, as the CDR3 cannot be located on it reliably, and the CDR3 follows TCRdb's listing. This chain uses TRBV7-9 with TRBJ2-7; TRBD2 reflects the table's D call only, with no check against the DNA. CDR1 SEHNR and CDR2 FQNEAQ come from the germline V gene (reference sequence). The CDR3 is 9 residues long, ends included. The chain's CDR3 is CASSLEEGL.

DNA for the CDR3: TGTGCCGGGGGACAGCTTACGGGGGAGCTGTTTTTT. Translated: CAGGQLTGELFF. The chain is built from TRBV27 and TRBJ2-2; 7 bases match TRBD1. V trimming: 11 bases; J trimming: 8 bases; junction bases outside the gene matches: 8. This CDR3 has 12 residues. Germline lookup yields CDR1 MNHEY and CDR2 SMNVEV (reference sequence).

V gene TRBV7-3 combines with J gene TRBJ1-1; the D is unclear. Trimming removed 8 bases at V and 4 bases at J, with 14 bases between. CDR1 SGHTA and CDR2 FQGTGA come from the germline V gene. The CDR3 covers 13 residues. The CDR3, as DNA: TGTGCCAGCCATCCAGGAGAGGGCACTGAAGCTTTCTTT. Its protein is CASHPGEGTEAFF.

The chain carries TRBV24-1 and TRBJ2-7; weak D call: TRBD1 (7 bases). Germline CDR1 KGHDR, CDR2 SFDVKD. The length of the CDR3 is 17 residues. V was cut by 4 bases and J by 3 bases, with 21 bases left in between. The CDR3 reads CATSEQGQEGTYYEQYF. CDR3 nucleotides: TGTGCCACCAGTGAGCAAGGACAGGAGGGGACCTACTACGAGCAGTACTTC.

The chain joins TRBV19 to TRBJ2-3; D is possibly TRBD1 (7 bases). The length of the CDR3 is 14 residues. V shed 7 bases and J shed 1 base, with 12 bases lying between them. Germline lookup yields CDR1 LNHDA and CDR2 SQIVND (reference sequence). The CDR3 sequence: CASMAGQRTDTQYF. CDR3 DNA sequence: TGTGCCAGTATGGCGGGACAGCGCACAGATACGCAGTATTTT. The whole variable domain, remainder taken from reference TRBV19 and TRBJ2-3, is DGGITQSPKYLFRKEGQNVTLSCEQNLNHDAMYWYRQDPGQGLRLIYYSQIVNDFQKGDIAEGYSVSREKKESFPLTVTSAQKNPTAFYLCASMAGQRTDTQYFGPGTRLTVL.

The chain employs TRBV5-6 and TRBJ1-2, with no clear D. CDR3 size: 13 residues. The V gene lost 0 bases and the J gene lost 1 base, with 4 bases spanning the gap. Germline CDR1 reads SGHDT; CDR2 reads YYEEEE. CDR3 in amino acids: CASSLEVNYGYTF. The CDR3 DNA is TGTGCCAGCAGCTTGGAAGTTAACTATGGCTACACCTTC.

The genes are TRBV7-3 and TRBJ2-5; D is perhaps TRBD1 or TRBD2 (5 bases each). CDR1 is SGHTA and CDR2 is FQGTGA in the germline V gene. The V end was cut by 0 bases, the J end by 5 bases, with 13 bases between. This CDR3 spans 15 amino acids. CDR3 nucleotide sequence: TGTGCCAGCAGCTTAACCGGGACCCCGCGGGAGACCCAGTACTTC. This translates into CASSLTGTPRETQYF.

This chain joins TRBV7-2 and TRBJ1-1; 8 bases match TRBD1. V shed 0 bases and J 11 bases; nucleotides not matched to a gene: 11. The CDR3 extends over 15 amino acids. Looked up from germline, CDR1 is SGHTA and CDR2 is FQGNSA. CDR3 residues: CASSLAGGRGPSAFF. The CDR3 bases are TGTGCCAGCAGCTTAGCAGGTGGCAGGGGGCCGTCGGCTTTCTTT.

The J gene is TRBJ2-1, the V gene TRBV4-3, with no clear D. Germline CDR1 and CDR2: LGHNA and YSLEER. The CDR3 spans 15 residues. Trimming shortened V by 1 base and J by 5 bases, and 12 bases separated the two germline ends. The CDR3 sequence: CASSQASQVHNEQFF. The CDR3 region has the DNA TGCGCCAGCAGCCAAGCATCCCAGGTTCACAATGAGCAGTTCTTC.

This clone was observed a single time. The gene calls are TRBV9 and TRBJ2-3; tentatively, D is TRBD1 (5 bases). V was cut by 1 base and J by 5 bases, with 14 bases left in between. In germline, CDR1 is SGDLS, CDR2 YYNGEE. This CDR3 has 15 residues. CDR3 sequence: CASSVFGRDRDTQYF. CDR3 DNA: TGTGCCAGCAGCGTATTTGGCAGGGATAGAGATACGCAGTATTTT.